A selection of T cell receptor beta chains follows, all from one sample in a study of blood T cell repertoires in COVID-19. TCRdb's copy holds only in-frame clones and misses some; the assay was immunoSEQ multiplex PCR. The data contain about 290,000 clones, about nine tenths of them singletons. Material: PBMCs or T cells enriched from blood (not recorded which). These receptors were obtained from a middle-aged woman who had recovered from COVID-19. Both conserved end residues are part of each CDR3. D genes are given only for firm matches. Only some rows state a clone size, as once, few, many or a class for expanded clones.

v_gene: TRBV7-2; j_gene: TRBJ1-5; abundance: -; d_gene: TRBD1; CDR3nt: TGTGCCAGCAGCTTAAGGACAGGGCAGGGGCAGCCCCAGCATTTT; CDR3aa: CASSLRTGQGQPQHF
v_gene: TRBV5-1; j_gene: TRBJ2-7; abundance: -; d_gene: TRBD1; CDR3nt: TGCGCCAGCAGCTTGCAGGGACAGGGTTACGAGCAGTACTTC; CDR3aa: CASSLQGQGYEQYF
v_gene: TRBV30; j_gene: TRBJ1-5; abundance: -; d_gene: -; CDR3nt: TGTGCCTGGAGTGTCGGGACTTATAGCAATCAGCCCCAGCATTTT; CDR3aa: CAWSVGTYSNQPQHF
v_gene: TRBV7-9; j_gene: TRBJ1-1; abundance: -; d_gene: -; CDR3nt: TGTGCCAGCAGCTACAGGGACGGCACTGAAGCTTTCTTT; CDR3aa: CASSYRDGTEAFF
v_gene: TRBV5-1; j_gene: TRBJ1-4; abundance: few; d_gene: TRBD1; CDR3nt: TGCGCCAGCAGCTTGAGGACAGGGAATGAAAAACTGTTTTTT; CDR3aa: CASSLRTGNEKLFF
v_gene: TRBV7-2; j_gene: TRBJ2-1; abundance: -; d_gene: TRBD2; CDR3nt: TGTGCCAGCAGCTTTCCGCCTAGCGGGGGGGGCGAGCAGTTCTTC; CDR3aa: CASSFPPSGGGEQFF
v_gene: TRBV6-2/TRBV6-3; j_gene: TRBJ2-1; abundance: -; d_gene: -; CDR3nt: TGTGCCAGCAGCCGTGCCGGGGGATCACGCGGTGAGCAGTTCTTC; CDR3aa: CASSRAGGSRGEQFF
v_gene: TRBV30; j_gene: TRBJ1-1; abundance: -; d_gene: -; CDR3nt: TGTGCCTGGAGGGCAGGGTCGAGAACTGAAGCTTTCTTT; CDR3aa: CAWRAGSRTEAFF
v_gene: TRBV27; j_gene: TRBJ2-1; abundance: -; d_gene: -; CDR3nt: TGTGCCAGCAGTTTAGGGGCAGACAATGAGCAGTTCTTC; CDR3aa: CASSLGADNEQFF
v_gene: TRBV9; j_gene: TRBJ2-1; abundance: -; d_gene: -; CDR3nt: TGTGCCAGCAGCGTAGCTCCGGGGGCCTACAATGAGCAGTTCTTC; CDR3aa: CASSVAPGAYNEQFF
v_gene: TRBV15; j_gene: TRBJ1-6; abundance: -; d_gene: -; CDR3nt: TGTGCCACCAGCAGACAACGCGGGGTGGGAACACCCCTCCACTTT; CDR3aa: CATSRQRGVGTPLHF
v_gene: TRBV6-5; j_gene: TRBJ1-2; abundance: -; d_gene: -; CDR3nt: TGTGCCAGCAGGCCCGGTCGCGTATCTAACTATGGCTACACCTTC; CDR3aa: CASRPGRVSNYGYTF
v_gene: TRBV5-1; j_gene: TRBJ1-1; abundance: once; d_gene: TRBD1; CDR3nt: TGCGCCAGCAGCCCTCGCGGGCCAGGGGGCTCGAACACTGAAGCTTTCTTT; CDR3aa: CASSPRGPGGSNTEAFF
v_gene: TRBV27; j_gene: TRBJ1-1; abundance: -; d_gene: TRBD1; CDR3nt: TGTGCCAGCAGGAATCCTTCAGGGGGAGAGACTGAAGCTTTCTTT; CDR3aa: CASRNPSGGETEAFF
v_gene: TRBV6-5; j_gene: TRBJ1-2; abundance: -; d_gene: -; CDR3nt: TGTGCCAGCAGTTACTCGATCTCGGGTGGCTACACCTTC; CDR3aa: CASSYSISGGYTF
v_gene: TRBV2; j_gene: TRBJ2-5; abundance: -; d_gene: -; CDR3nt: TGTGCCAGCGGGGGCTCGGGGGAGACCCAGTACTTC; CDR3aa: CASGGSGETQYF
v_gene: TRBV4-1; j_gene: TRBJ1-3; abundance: -; d_gene: TRBD1; CDR3nt: TGCGCCAGCAGCCAAGGGACAGGGAACTCTGGAAACACCATATATTTT; CDR3aa: CASSQGTGNSGNTIYF
v_gene: TRBV5-6; j_gene: TRBJ2-2; abundance: -; d_gene: -; CDR3nt: TGTGCCAGCAGCCGCTTACACCTCGCGAACACCGGGGAGCTGTTTTTT; CDR3aa: CASSRLHLANTGELFF
v_gene: TRBV30; j_gene: TRBJ1-2; abundance: -; d_gene: -; CDR3nt: TGTGCCTGGAGTGTACCGTCAGGACGGACATTAGCTAACTATGGCTACACCTTC; CDR3aa: CAWSVPSGRTLANYGYTF
v_gene: TRBV4-3; j_gene: TRBJ2-6; abundance: -; d_gene: TRBD1; CDR3nt: TGCGCCAGCAGCCCCCGGGACAGGGATTCTGGGGCCAACGTCCTGACTTTC; CDR3aa: CASSPRDRDSGANVLTF
v_gene: TRBV5-1; j_gene: TRBJ2-1; abundance: -; d_gene: TRBD2; CDR3nt: TGCGCCAGCAGCTTGACTAGCGGGGGGTACAATGAGCAGTTCTTC; CDR3aa: CASSLTSGGYNEQFF
v_gene: TRBV5-4; j_gene: TRBJ2-7; abundance: -; d_gene: TRBD1; CDR3nt: TGTGCCAGCAGCTTGGACCCCGGGACAGGGACTCAACGGCAGTACTTC; CDR3aa: CASSLDPGTGTQRQYF
v_gene: TRBV27; j_gene: TRBJ1-2; abundance: -; d_gene: -; CDR3nt: TGTGCCAGCAGTTCCCGGGGAGGAAACTATGGCTACACCTTC; CDR3aa: CASSSRGGNYGYTF
v_gene: TRBV19; j_gene: TRBJ1-5; abundance: -; d_gene: -; CDR3nt: TGTGCCAGTAGTATCGGGGAGAATCAGCCCCAGCATTTT; CDR3aa: CASSIGENQPQHF
v_gene: TRBV18; j_gene: TRBJ2-5; abundance: -; d_gene: TRBD2; CDR3nt: TGTGCCAGCTCACCGCAAGCGGGGGTACAAGAGACCCAGTACTTC; CDR3aa: CASSPQAGVQETQYF
v_gene: TRBV13; j_gene: TRBJ2-7; abundance: -; d_gene: -; CDR3nt: TGTGCCAGCAGATTATTACAGGGAGGGGAGCAGTACTTC; CDR3aa: CASRLLQGGEQYF
v_gene: TRBV3-1/TRBV3-2; j_gene: TRBJ2-5; abundance: -; d_gene: TRBD2; CDR3nt: TGTGCCAGCAGCCGAGCGGGGGGGGGAGAGACCCAGTACTTC; CDR3aa: CASSRAGGGETQYF
v_gene: TRBV7-9; j_gene: TRBJ1-4; abundance: -; d_gene: -; CDR3nt: TGTGCCAGCAGCTTATTGGGTCAGCGTGGGGAAAAACTGTTTTTT; CDR3aa: CASSLLGQRGEKLFF
v_gene: TRBV30; j_gene: TRBJ2-3; abundance: -; d_gene: TRBD2; CDR3nt: TGTGCCTGGGCGGGACTAGCGGTAACAGATACGCAGTATTTT; CDR3aa: CAWAGLAVTDTQYF
v_gene: TRBV6-2/TRBV6-3; j_gene: TRBJ2-7; abundance: -; d_gene: -; CDR3nt: TGTGCCAGCAGTTACCTCCCGGACAGCCCCGAGCAGTACTTC; CDR3aa: CASSYLPDSPEQYF
v_gene: TRBV14; j_gene: TRBJ1-1; abundance: once; d_gene: TRBD1; CDR3nt: TGTGCCAGCAGCCCAACCAGGGGGCTTACTGAAGCTTTCTTT; CDR3aa: CASSPTRGLTEAFF
v_gene: TRBV14; j_gene: TRBJ2-7; abundance: -; d_gene: -; CDR3nt: TGTGCCAGCAGCCAAGAGTCCCGCGAGCAGTACTTC; CDR3aa: CASSQESREQYF
v_gene: TRBV28; j_gene: TRBJ2-1; abundance: -; d_gene: TRBD2; CDR3nt: TGTGCCAGCAGTCCCAGGACTAGCGGGTACAATGAGCAGTTCTTC; CDR3aa: CASSPRTSGYNEQFF
v_gene: TRBV6-2/TRBV6-3; j_gene: TRBJ2-7; abundance: -; d_gene: -; CDR3nt: TGTGCCAGCAGTTACCCCCTTACTGAGCAGTACTTC; CDR3aa: CASSYPLTEQYF
v_gene: TRBV4-3; j_gene: TRBJ1-4; abundance: once; d_gene: -; CDR3nt: TGCGCCAGCAGCCAAGAGGAGAACAGGGTCGCCCCCAGAGGGGAAAAACTGTTTTTT; CDR3aa: CASSQEENRVAPRGEKLFF
v_gene: TRBV9; j_gene: TRBJ1-2; abundance: -; d_gene: TRBD1; CDR3nt: TGTGCCAGCAGCGCCCGGACAGGCCTAGAGCGGGGCTACACCTTC; CDR3aa: CASSARTGLERGYTF
v_gene: TRBV2; j_gene: TRBJ2-7; abundance: once; d_gene: TRBD1; CDR3nt: TGTGCCAGCAGTGGGGGGACAGTCCCTGTTATCTACGAGCAGTACTTC; CDR3aa: CASSGGTVPVIYEQYF
v_gene: TRBV20-1; j_gene: TRBJ1-2; abundance: -; d_gene: -; CDR3nt: TGCAGTGCTAGTGATACATCACGGGAGCTCCTCAACTATGGCTACACCTTC; CDR3aa: CSASDTSRELLNYGYTF
v_gene: TRBV30; j_gene: TRBJ2-7; abundance: -; d_gene: TRBD2; CDR3nt: TGTGCCTGGAAGGGAGGGCCTCAAGAGCAGTACTTC; CDR3aa: CAWKGGPQEQYF
v_gene: TRBV4-3; j_gene: TRBJ2-3; abundance: -; d_gene: -; CDR3nt: TGCGCCAGCAGCCAAGAGAGGTACCGGGAAGGCACAGATACGCAGTATTTT; CDR3aa: CASSQERYREGTDTQYF
v_gene: TRBV7-9; j_gene: TRBJ1-4; abundance: -; d_gene: TRBD1; CDR3nt: TGTGCCAGCAGCCCTTACAGGGGGGAAGAAAAACTGTTTTTT; CDR3aa: CASSPYRGEEKLFF
v_gene: TRBV19; j_gene: TRBJ1-2; abundance: -; d_gene: -; CDR3nt: TGTGCCAGTAGTATGTATGGGGAGAACTATGGCTACACCTTC; CDR3aa: CASSMYGENYGYTF